The 10 T cell receptor beta chains listed next were all sequenced from one sample in a study of blood T cells in healthy people across ages. Through a sample-barcoded 5' primer and a J-beta primer mix, a second PCR was run for about 6 to 11 cycles. TCRdb recomputed calls from the 5' RACE reads with MiXCR, one row per CDR3 protein. Of approximately 690,000 distinct CDR3 sequences in the sample, roughly 41% were seen once. Sequenced material: blood. The receptor source for this set is an elderly man in good health.

This clonotype was seen a few times. The chain employs TRBV7-6 and TRBJ1-2, with 9 bases identical to TRBD1. The CDR3 contains 16 residues. The germline CDR1 and CDR2 sequences are SGHVS and FNYEAQ. V trimming: 4 bases; J trimming: 4 bases; junction bases outside the gene matches: 10. The CDR3 spells CASSSDRTGGGYGYTF. The CDR3 coding sequence is TGTGCCAGCAGCTCCGACCGAACAGGGGGCGGCTATGGCTACACCTTC.

This sequence joins TRBV30 and TRBJ2-7, with D possibly TRBD1 on 5 matching bases. V gave up 1 base and J gave up 6 bases, with 16 bases separating them. Germline V lookup: CDR1 GTSNPN, CDR2 SVGIG (reference sequence). The CDR3 spans 14 residues. Here the CDR3 reads CAWSGTWGTGEQYF. CDR3 sequence (DNA): TGTGCCTGGAGTGGTACGTGGGGCACAGGCGAGCAGTACTTC.

V is TRBV28 and J is TRBJ2-5; 14 bases fit TRBD2. The junction had 7 bases not matched to a gene; V was cut back by 6 bases and J by 4 bases. This CDR3 has 16 residues. Germline V gene sequence: CDR1 MDHEN, CDR2 SYDVKM. The CDR3 bases are TGTGCCAGCAGGAGGGGGACTAGCGGGAGTAGAGAGACCCAGTACTTC. Translation gives CASRRGTSGSRETQYF.

This clonotype has just a few counts. V is TRBV7-2 and J is TRBJ1-5; D gene ambiguous. The germline gives CDR1 SGHTA, CDR2 FQGNSA. The CDR3 covers 13 residues. The ends were cut back, 5 bases at V and 4 bases at J, with 9 bases in the middle. CDR3 nucleotides: TGTGCCAGCAGCGACATTGCGAATCAGCCCCAGCATTTT. It codes for CASSDIANQPQHF.

This clonotype was detected many times. V is TRBV10-1 and J is TRBJ2-5; tentatively, D is TRBD1 (5 bases). V lost 5 bases to trimming and J lost 9 bases, with 16 bases between them. Germline V gives CDR1 WNHNN, CDR2 SYGVQD (reference sequence). The CDR3 is 13 amino acids. CDR3 sequence reads: CASSPFAVGAQYF. The CDR3 DNA reads TGCGCCAGCAGTCCCTTTGCTGTAGGGGCCCAGTACTTC.

Only a few counts were recorded for this clonotype. This sequence joins TRBV6-2 or TRBV6-3 and TRBJ2-3, with D perhaps TRBD2 (6 bases). Germline CDR1 reads MNHEY; CDR2 reads SVGEGT. The CDR3 runs 15 residues. V was shortened by 4 bases and J by 0 bases, with 11 bases between the two germline ends. The chain's CDR3 is CASSSTRSSTDTQYF. As DNA, the CDR3 is TGTGCCAGCAGTTCGACTAGATCTAGCACAGATACGCAGTATTTT.

The chain links TRBV11-2 to TRBJ2-4; TRBD2 matches at 10 bases. The ends lost 5 bases at V and 1 base at J; junction bases unmatched: 8. CDR1 is SGHAT and CDR2 is FQNNGV in the germline V gene. The CDR3 contains 17 residues. The CDR3 DNA reads as TGTGCCAGCAGCGGAATGACTAGCGGGTGGGCCAAAAACATTCAGTACTTC. Translation gives CASSGMTSGWAKNIQYF.

The V and J genes are TRBV11-2 and TRBJ1-3, with D unresolved. Between the trimmed V and J ends, which lost 7 bases and 0 bases, there was a span of 16 bases. This CDR3 is 16 amino acids long. Germline V lookup: CDR1 SGHAT, CDR2 FQNNGV. The CDR3 DNA sequence: TGTGCCAGCACCCTGGGATACGGGAACTCTGGAAACACCATATATTTT. This translates into CASTLGYGNSGNTIYF.

This clonotype occurred many times. V and J are TRBV10-3 and TRBJ2-7; TRBD1 matches 8 bases. Germline V gene data show CDR1 as ENHRY and CDR2 as SYGVKD. With 6 bases clipped from V and 2 bases from J, the junction kept 9 bases outside the gene matches. This CDR3 is 15 amino acids long. Written as DNA, the CDR3 is TGTGCCATCAGAGACCCGGGACAGGAGACCTACGAGCAGTACTTC. Its protein product is CAIRDPGQETYEQYF.

The chain joins TRBV6-5 to TRBJ1-5, with D hard to call. The CDR3 has 14 amino acids. V was pared by 6 bases and J by 4 bases, with 13 bases between. Germline CDR1 MNHEY, CDR2 SVGAGI. The CDR3 loop is CASSLTFKNQPQHF. The CDR3 DNA reads as TGTGCCAGCAGCCTAACTTTCAAAAATCAGCCCCAGCATTTT.